The next 10 T cell receptor beta chains were all read from a single sample in a study of blood T cell repertoires in COVID-19. The protocol was immunoSEQ multiplex PCR, while the TCRdb copy is restricted to in-frame clones and leaves out a portion. This table has some 150,000 clones, over 80% appearing once. Sequencing input: peripheral blood. The receptors originated from a woman over 75 with acute or convalescent COVID-19.

The chain has TRBV7-3 and TRBJ1-1; 8 bases match TRBD1. V shed 2 bases, J shed 2 bases, and the junction held 4 bases outside the gene matches. In germline, CDR1 is SGHTA, CDR2 FQGTGA. The CDR3 loop spans 15 amino acids. The CDR3 sequence: CASSLFGQGNTEAFF. The CDR3 DNA follows: TGTGCCAGCAGCTTATTCGGACAGGGAAACACTGAAGCTTTCTTT.

The chain couples TRBV5-1 to TRBJ1-1; D remains ambiguous. Looked up from germline, CDR1 is SGHRS and CDR2 is YFSETQ. The V end lost 4 bases, the J end lost 2 bases, and 6 bases lay between the germline ends. The CDR3 has 12 residues. The CDR3 nucleotides read TGCGCCAGCAGCATCAGTAACACTGAAGCTTTCTTT. As protein: CASSISNTEAFF.

The gene calls are TRBV28 and TRBJ1-5; the D gene is possibly TRBD1 (6 bases). V was pared by 7 bases and J by 7 bases, with 20 bases between. Germline assignment: CDR1 MDHEN and CDR2 SYDVKM. The CDR3 is made up of 15 amino acids. CDR3 in DNA: TGTGCCAGCAACCCCTCGGGGGGGACAATCCAGCCCCAGCATTTT. This sequence encodes CASNPSGGTIQPQHF.

This chain joins TRBV5-6 and TRBJ1-2, with a weak D call TRBD1 (5 bases). Germline V gives CDR1 SGHDT, CDR2 YYEEEE. This CDR3 comprises 13 residues. CDR3 coding DNA: TGTGCATGCGCAGGGAAAAACGGCTATGGCTACACCTTC. As protein: CACAGKNGYGYTF.

The V and J genes are TRBV6-5 and TRBJ2-4; 7 nucleotides line up with TRBD1. V shed 6 bases and J 5 bases; nucleotides not matched to a gene: 4. This CDR3 is 13 amino acids long. Germline V gene sequence: CDR1 MNHEY, CDR2 SVGAGI. CDR3 residues: CASSSDRENIQYF. CDR3 in DNA: TGTGCCAGCAGCTCCGACAGGGAAAACATTCAGTACTTC.

V and J are TRBV5-1 and TRBJ1-3; 9 nucleotides match TRBD1. The V and J ends lost 6 bases and 2 bases, in that order; junction bases with no gene match: 6. This CDR3 spans 15 amino acids. Germline loops: CDR1 SGHRS, CDR2 YFSETQ. The CDR3, as DNA: TGCGCCAGCACCCGGGGACAGGGTCCTGGAAACACCATATATTTT. Its translation: CASTRGQGPGNTIYF.

The chain joins TRBV18 to TRBJ1-2; TRBD1 agrees at 9 bases. The V gene end was trimmed by 4 bases and the J gene end by 12 bases; junction bases not matched to a gene: 18. CDR1 and CDR2 (germline): KGHSH, LQKENI. The CDR3 extends over 16 amino acids. The CDR3 DNA sequence: TGTGCCAGCTCACGTGAACCGGGACAGGGCTACAGTGAGGACACCTTC. Translating it yields CASSREPGQGYSEDTF.

CDR3 nucleotides: TGTGCCAGCAGTTCGGGGGGGGCCCACAATGAGCAGTTCTTC. Its translation: CASSSGGAHNEQFF. J is TRBJ2-1 and V is TRBV27; 8 bases fit TRBD2. The CDR3 runs 14 residues. The trim removed 4 bases at V and 5 bases at J, leaving 4 bases unmatched. Germline V gives CDR1 MNHEY, CDR2 SMNVEV (reference sequence).

V gene TRBV9 combines with J gene TRBJ1-5; 12 bases are shared with TRBD1. In germline, CDR1 is SGDLS, CDR2 YYNGEE. The CDR3 has 15 residues. With 0 bases clipped from V and 8 bases from J, the junction kept 3 bases outside the gene matches. The CDR3 region has the DNA TGTGCCAGCAGCGTAGCCGGGACAGGGGGCGAGCCCCAGCATTTT. Amino acids: CASSVAGTGGEPQHF. Using reference TRBV9 and TRBJ1-5 for the parts outside the CDR3, the full variable domain is DSGVTQTPKHLITATGQRVTLRCSPRSGDLSVYWYQQSLDQGLQFLIQYYNGEERAKGNILERFSAQQFPDLHSELNLSSLELGDSALYFCASSVAGTGGEPQHFGDGTRLSIL.

The gene calls are TRBV5-1 and TRBJ2-1, with 8 bases matching TRBD1. Germline V gene data show CDR1 as SGHRS and CDR2 as YFSETQ. The CDR3 is 15 amino acids. Losses at the gene ends were 4 bases for V and 4 bases for J; bases not matched to a gene: 7. For the CDR3, the DNA is TGCGCCAGCAGCACCGGGACAGGTCCATACAATGAGCAGTTCTTC. Protein sequence: CASSTGTGPYNEQFF.